The present entry profiles one TCR beta chain with its context. The data derive from a study of metastatic and nonmetastatic thyroid tumors. Overall study context: Comparative analysis of repertoires was undertaken across blood and tumor or nodule tissue obtained from malignant and benign thyroid patients.

Thyroid surgery was preceded by no treatment in any patient. This CDR3 spans 16 amino acids. V was clipped by 6 bases and J by 8 bases; unmatched bases: 14. Germline loops: CDR1 MNHEY, CDR2 SVGEGT. TCRdb re-called the PCR reads with MiXCR. Of tens of thousands of clones detected, 28% appear once; the ten largest clones hold about 11%. The sequenced sample consisted of blood. This TCR was recovered from a male donor with papillary thyroid cancer or a benign thyroid nodule (not recorded which). Some clones in this sample may be carry-over from other donors' samples. The rearrangement uses TRBV6-2 or TRBV6-3 and TRBJ2-1; the match to TRBD1 covers 9 bases. CDR3 sequence (DNA): TGTGCCAGCAGCTACGCCCCGGGACAGGGTAAGGATGAGCAGTTCTTC. Translating gives CASSYAPGQGKDEQFF.